The 28 T cell receptor beta chains below were found in one sample sequenced in a study of blood T cell repertoires in COVID-19. Here immunoSEQ multiplex PCR was the method, and the copy in TCRdb shows in-frame clones only, minus some. The sample holds a few hundred thousand clones, 86% seen once. The sequenced material came from peripheral blood. Receptor source: a woman in her forties or fifties with acute or convalescent COVID-19.

V usage is TRBV7-2 and J usage is TRBJ2-7, with D unclear. The CDR3 totals 14 residues. V was cut by 5 bases and J by 2 bases, with 13 bases left in between. Germline V gene lookup returns CDR1 SGHTA and CDR2 FQGNSA. As DNA, the CDR3 is TGTGCCAGCAGCCTTAACTACTACGCCTACGAGCAGTACTTC. Translation gives CASSLNYYAYEQYF. The entire variable domain, with the rest obtained from reference TRBV7-2 and TRBJ2-7, is as follows: GAGVSQSPSNKVTEKGKDVELRCDPISGHTALYWYRQSLGQGLEFLIYFQGNSAPDKSGLPSDRFSAERTGGSVSTLTIQRTQQEDSAVYLCASSLNYYAYEQYFGPGTRLTVT.

V gene TRBV3-1 (or the pseudogene TRBV3-2) combines with J gene TRBJ2-5; no clear D. CDR1 LGHDT and CDR2 YNNKEL come from the germline V gene (reference sequence). The CDR3 consists of 14 residues. With 4 bases removed from V and 2 bases from J, the gap between germline ends came to 11 bases. The CDR3, as DNA: TGTGCCAGCAGCCCAACCGACTTACAAGAGACCCAGTACTTC. It codes for CASSPTDLQETQYF.

The chain uses TRBV5-6 and TRBJ2-7, with D perhaps matching TRBD2 (6 bases). The CDR3 is 14 amino acids. The V gene lost 0 bases and the J gene lost 5 bases, with 12 bases spanning the gap. Germline V CDR1 and CDR2: SGHDT, YYEEEE. The CDR3 nucleotides are TGTGCCAGCAGCTTGGGAGGGAGGAGCAACGAGCAGTACTTC. This codes for CASSLGGRSNEQYF. Full variable domain (remainder filled in from reference TRBV5-6 and TRBJ2-7): DAGVTQSPTHLIKTRGQQVTLRCSPKSGHDTVSWYQQALGQGPQFIFQYYEEEERQRGNFPDRFSGHQFPNYSSELNVNALLLGDSALYLCASSLGGRSNEQYFGPGTRLTVT.

Only a few counts were recorded for this clone. The chain combines TRBV7-2 with TRBJ2-3, with TRBD2 as a possible D gene (7 bases). Germline values: CDR1 SGHTA, CDR2 FQGNSA. The CDR3 contains 16 residues. Trimming took 2 bases from V and 4 from J, leaving 16 bases between them. CDR3 region: CASSLYEGGAPDTQYF. DNA for the CDR3: TGTGCCAGCAGCTTATACGAGGGGGGGGCCCCAGATACGCAGTATTTT.

V gene TRBV2 combines with J gene TRBJ2-1; 10 nucleotides line up with TRBD1. Germline CDR1 is SNHLY and CDR2 is FYNNEI. CDR3 length: 13 amino acids. V dropped 8 bases and J dropped 7; count of bases not matched to a gene: 5. The CDR3 is CASRQGAWNEQFF. The CDR3, as DNA: TGTGCCAGCCGACAGGGGGCATGGAATGAGCAGTTCTTC.

V is TRBV5-1 and J is TRBJ1-4; D possibly corresponds to TRBD1 (5 bases). The CDR3 covers 14 residues. Germline V gene sequence: CDR1 SGHRS, CDR2 YFSETQ. Between the trimmed V and J ends, which lost 1 base and 5 bases, there was a span of 9 bases. This CDR3 reads CASSLMGGNEKLFF. DNA for the CDR3: TGCGCCAGCAGCTTGATGGGGGGGAATGAAAAACTGTTTTTT.

The chain employs TRBV24-1 and TRBJ2-5, with 11 bases matching TRBD2. J was trimmed by 4 bases and V by 3 bases; bases with no gene match: 3. The CDR3 has 15 residues. Germline V lookup: CDR1 KGHDR, CDR2 SFDVKD. CDR3 bases: TGTGCCACCAGTGATCCCACTAGCGGGAGAGAGACCCAGTACTTC. It translates to CATSDPTSGRETQYF.

The V and J genes are TRBV13 and TRBJ2-7, with TRBD2 identical over 11 bases. The CDR3 is 15 amino acids. Germline loops: CDR1 PRHDT, CDR2 FYEKMQ (reference sequence). With V trimmed by 5 bases and J by 0 bases, 3 bases remained unmatched. DNA for the CDR3: TGTGCCAGCAGCCCTACTAGCGGGAGCTCCTACGAGCAGTACTTC. Its protein is CASSPTSGSSYEQYF.

This chain uses TRBV6-1 with TRBJ1-2; 9 nucleotides align to TRBD1. The V gene end was trimmed by 0 bases and the J gene end by 5 bases; junction bases not matched to a gene: 4. CDR1 MNHNS and CDR2 SASEGT come from the germline V gene. This CDR3 has 15 amino acids. CDR3 coding DNA: TGTGCCAGCAGTGAAGCTAGCGGGACAGGGTATGGCTACACCTTC. Amino acids: CASSEASGTGYGYTF.

The J gene is TRBJ1-1, the V gene TRBV3-1 (or the pseudogene TRBV3-2); 10 bases line up with TRBD1. V lost 4 bases and J lost 7; bases outside the gene matches: 3. CDR3 size: 13 residues. CDR1 is LGHDT, CDR2 YNNKEL, per germline (reference sequence). Here the CDR3 reads CASSRQGAVEAFF. As DNA, the CDR3 is TGTGCCAGCAGCCGACAGGGGGCGGTTGAAGCTTTCTTT.

The sample holds one count of this clone. This chain joins TRBV7-2 and TRBJ2-3; 14 bases match TRBD2. V lost 4 bases and J lost 6; bases outside the gene matches: 6. Germline V gives CDR1 SGHTA, CDR2 FQGNSA. The CDR3 contains 16 residues. This chain's CDR3 is CASSWPGLAGEDTQYF. As DNA, the CDR3 is TGTGCCAGCAGCTGGCCGGGACTAGCGGGAGAGGATACGCAGTATTTT.

This chain joins TRBV7-2 and TRBJ2-1; weak D call: TRBD2 (6 bases). The V gene lost 3 bases and the J gene lost 9 bases, with 12 bases spanning the gap. The germline CDR1 and CDR2 sequences are SGHTA and FQGNSA. The CDR3 contains 13 residues. CDR3 amino acids: CASSFRGDGEQFF. CDR3 DNA sequence: TGTGCCAGCAGCTTTCGCGGGGATGGTGAGCAGTTCTTC.

This clone was seen a few times. The chain is built from TRBV2 and TRBJ2-7; 12 positions agree with TRBD1. V dropped 8 bases and J dropped 5; count of bases not matched to a gene: 7. From germline, CDR1 is SNHLY and CDR2 FYNNEI. This CDR3 has 14 residues. The CDR3 DNA reads TGTGCCAGCGAAAGGGACAGGGGGCGCGACGAGCAGTACTTC. Translating it yields CASERDRGRDEQYF.

This clone is labeled medium-sized. The chain uses TRBV19 and TRBJ1-2; tentative D call: TRBD1 (5 bases). V lost 0 bases, J lost 6 bases, and 14 bases lay in between. In germline, CDR1 is LNHDA, CDR2 SQIVND (reference sequence). This CDR3 spans 15 amino acids. The CDR3 DNA reads as TGTGCCAGTAGTATAGATGTAGCAGGAGGGGATGGCTACACCTTC. Translating it yields CASSIDVAGGDGYTF.

The chain uses TRBV3-1 (or the pseudogene TRBV3-2) and TRBJ1-6; 7 bases fit TRBD1. This CDR3 contains 16 residues. Unmatched junction bases numbered 6, after V lost 4 bases and J lost 3 bases. Germline V gives CDR1 LGHDT, CDR2 YNNKEL (reference sequence). In nucleotides, the CDR3 is TGTGCCAGCAGCCGACTGACAGGGCTCTATAATTCACCCCTCCACTTT. It yields the protein CASSRLTGLYNSPLHF.

This sequence joins TRBV5-1 and TRBJ1-6; tentatively, D is TRBD1 (5 bases). The CDR3 totals 15 residues. V was cut by 0 bases and J by 7 bases, with 11 bases left in between. Germline loops: CDR1 SGHRS, CDR2 YFSETQ. This CDR3 is CASSLVGEENSPLHF. The CDR3 bases are TGCGCCAGCAGCTTGGTAGGGGAGGAGAATTCACCCCTCCACTTT.

In its sample, this clone was seen once. This chain joins TRBV13 and TRBJ2-7; D not certain. The germline gives CDR1 PRHDT, CDR2 FYEKMQ (reference sequence). Trimming left V 5 bases short and J 8 bases short, with 16 bases between. This CDR3 contains 13 residues. Here the CDR3 reads CASSTGRAGKQYF. In DNA, the CDR3 is TGTGCCAGCAGCACCGGCCGAGCAGGCAAGCAGTACTTC.

This clone was seen once. The chain carries TRBV7-9 and TRBJ1-1; 7 bases match TRBD1. V shed 6 bases, J shed 4 bases, and the junction held 8 bases outside the gene matches. Germline V lookup: CDR1 SEHNR, CDR2 FQNEAQ (reference sequence). The CDR3 has 14 residues. In nucleotides, the CDR3 is TGTGCCAGCAGATTGGCGGGACAGATCACTGAAGCTTTCTTT. Its protein is CASRLAGQITEAFF.

This chain links TRBV7-6 with TRBJ1-2; TRBD1 agrees at 7 bases. Germline values: CDR1 SGHVS, CDR2 FNYEAQ. V dropped 5 bases and J dropped 6; count of bases not matched to a gene: 15. This CDR3 is 16 amino acids long. The CDR3 loop reads CASSPIPGTEAHGYTF. CDR3 bases: TGTGCCAGCAGCCCGATACCTGGGACAGAGGCTCATGGCTACACCTTC.

The CDR3 DNA reads TGTGCCAGCAGCGCTATAAGGGACCGGGGGACCACCGGGGAGCTGTTTTTT. Its protein product is CASSAIRDRGTTGELFF. The J gene is TRBJ2-2, the V gene TRBV2; weak D call: TRBD2 (6 bases). Germline CDR1 SNHLY, CDR2 FYNNEI. V lost 6 bases and J 4 bases, leaving 21 bases between the germline ends. There are 17 residues in the CDR3.

The chain is built from TRBV7-8 and TRBJ1-5; 8 bases fit TRBD1. Per germline, CDR1 SGHVS and CDR2 FQNEAQ. After removal of 3 bases from V and 0 bases from J, the junction contained 4 bases not matched to a gene. This CDR3 has 16 amino acids. The CDR3 nucleotides are TGTGCCAGCAGCTTGGGGACAGGACTTAGCAATCAGCCCCAGCATTTT. It translates to CASSLGTGLSNQPQHF.

The V gene is TRBV5-1, the J gene TRBJ1-6; D remains ambiguous. The germline V gene has CDR1 SGHRS and CDR2 YFSETQ. With 1 base removed from V and 3 bases from J, the gap between germline ends came to 5 bases. The CDR3 consists of 14 residues. The CDR3 loop is CASSLTVYNSPLHF. CDR3 DNA sequence: TGCGCCAGCAGCTTGACAGTCTATAATTCACCCCTCCACTTT.

This clone occurred once. The chain has TRBV29-1 and TRBJ2-5; TRBD2 matches 9 bases. This CDR3 is built from 17 residues. Germline V gene sequence: CDR1 SQVTM, CDR2 ANQGSEA. J gave up 2 bases and V 3 bases, and 13 bases lay outside the gene matches. CDR3 sequence reads: CSVDGGRSSGVQETQYF. DNA of the CDR3: TGCAGCGTTGATGGGGGCCGGTCTAGCGGGGTTCAAGAGACCCAGTACTTC. Full variable domain (rest looked up from reference TRBV29-1 and TRBJ2-5): SAVISQKPSRDICQRGTSLTIQCQVDSQVTMMFWYRQQPGQSLTLIATANQGSEATYESGFVIDKFPISRPNLTFSTLTVSNMSPEDSSIYLCSVDGGRSSGVQETQYFGPGTRLLVL.

This rearrangement joins TRBV12-3 or TRBV12-4 to TRBJ2-7, with D possibly being TRBD2 (5 bases). Between the trimmed V and J ends, which lost 6 bases and 6 bases, there was a span of 12 bases. The CDR3 is 12 amino acids. DNA for the CDR3: TGTGCCAGCAGGACTAACTCTCCCGAGCAGTACTTC. The encoded protein is CASRTNSPEQYF.

V and J are TRBV5-1 and TRBJ1-3; D is undetermined. The CDR3 loop spans 13 amino acids. Trimming took off 7 bases at V and 2 bases at J, with 10 bases between the two ends. Germline-derived CDR1 and CDR2 are SGHRS and YFSETQ. CDR3 nucleotide sequence: TGCGCCAGCGCTGTGCAGACTGGAAACACCATATATTTT. This encodes CASAVQTGNTIYF.

This clone was counted a single time. The rearrangement links TRBV6-5 to TRBJ2-1; TRBD1 matches 10 bases. Looked up from germline, CDR1 is MNHEY and CDR2 is SVGAGI. Trimming removed 7 bases from V and 8 bases from J; junction bases left unmatched: 8. CDR3 length equals 14 residues. The CDR3 DNA sequence: TGTGCCAGCAAAACCGGGACAGGGGTTGATGAGCAGTTCTTC. Amino acid sequence: CASKTGTGVDEQFF.

The sample holds one count of this clone. The chain links TRBV30 to TRBJ2-3; 12 bases align to TRBD2. CDR3 length: 16 residues. J lost 2 bases, V lost 3 bases, and 6 bases had no gene match. CDR1 and CDR2 from the germline V gene are GTSNPN and SVGIG (reference sequence). The CDR3 coding sequence is TGTGCCTGGAGACTCTGGACTAGCGGGGCCACAGATACGCAGTATTTT. Encoded protein: CAWRLWTSGATDTQYF.

V gene TRBV7-2 combines with J gene TRBJ2-3; 11 bases are shared with TRBD2. Germline values: CDR1 SGHTA, CDR2 FQGNSA. V lost 3 bases, J lost 3 bases, and 8 bases stayed unmatched. This CDR3 is built from 17 residues. The CDR3 nucleotides read TGTGCCAGCAGCTTGTCTAGCGGGGGGAGGAGGACAGATACGCAGTATTTT. Protein: CASSLSSGGRRTDTQYF.